This T cell receptor beta chain was observed in a study of T cells after somatic rescue of genetic block. Measured with immunoSEQ multiplex PCR; TCRdb has only the in-frame clones, and not every one. The sample has around 50,000 clones; 96% are singletons. The sequence was obtained from a child younger than two. Source material: peripheral blood mononuclear cells (PBMCs).

This CDR3 is CASSSPGLAAYEQYF. For the CDR3, the DNA is TGTGCCAGCAGTTCCCCGGGACTAGCGGCTTACGAGCAGTACTTC. The rearrangement joins TRBV28 to TRBJ2-7; 11 bases fit TRBD2. CDR1 and CDR2 (germline): MDHEN, SYDVKM. The CDR3 is 15 residues long. V was pared by 4 bases and J by 4 bases, with 6 bases of the junction left unmatched.